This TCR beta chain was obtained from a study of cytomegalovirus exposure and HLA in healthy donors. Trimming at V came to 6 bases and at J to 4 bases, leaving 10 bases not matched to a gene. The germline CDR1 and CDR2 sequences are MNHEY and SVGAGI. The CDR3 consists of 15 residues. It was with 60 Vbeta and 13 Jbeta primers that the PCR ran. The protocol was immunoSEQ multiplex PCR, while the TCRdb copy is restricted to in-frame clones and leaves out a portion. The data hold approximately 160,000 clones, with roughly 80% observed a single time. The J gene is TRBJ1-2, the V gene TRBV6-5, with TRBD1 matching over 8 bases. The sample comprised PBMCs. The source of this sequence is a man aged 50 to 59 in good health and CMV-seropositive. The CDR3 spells CASRPPRGRGYGYTF. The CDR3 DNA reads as TGTGCCAGCAGACCCCCCAGGGGGCGCGGCTATGGCTACACCTTC.